This passage covers 32 T cell receptor beta chains from one sample sequenced in a study of blood T cell repertoires in COVID-19 (dated by TCRdb to 2020 to 2022). Library method: the immunoSEQ multiplex PCR assay. TCRdb holds this immuneACCESS table with in-frame rearrangements only. Some clones are missing; in checked studies, unresolved V genes explain under half, and the rest has no known cause. The sample includes more than 95,000 clones, with around 85% observed a single time. The ten largest make up around 3% of the sample. Input material: peripheral blood. All receptors come from a woman older than 75 with COVID-19, enrolled during active disease.

The chain combines TRBV7-6 with TRBJ1-3, with a possible D match to TRBD1 (6 bases). The CDR3 runs to 15 residues. Per germline, CDR1 SGHVS and CDR2 FNYEAQ. Trimming pared 7 bases from V and 4 bases from J, leaving 17 bases between. CDR3 in amino acids: CASTNPGVTGNTIYF. The CDR3 DNA follows: TGTGCCAGCACCAATCCAGGGGTAACGGGAAACACCATATATTTT.

DNA of the CDR3: TGCAGTGCTAGTGACGAGGGAGCTTTCTTT. This codes for CSASDEGAFF. The chain recombines TRBV20-1 with TRBJ1-1; D gene unclear. From germline, CDR1 is DFQATT and CDR2 SNEGSKA (reference sequence). The CDR3 is 10 residues long. Between the trimmed V and J ends, which lost 3 bases and 10 bases, there was a span of 9 bases.

The genes are TRBV7-9 and TRBJ2-7; 11 bases map to TRBD1. J gave up 7 bases and V 5 bases, and 10 bases lay outside the gene matches. CDR1 is SEHNR, CDR2 FQNEAQ, per germline (reference sequence). This CDR3 has 15 residues. As DNA, the CDR3 is TGTGCCAGCAGCCGTCCCGGGACAGGGGGTGGGGAGCAGTACTTC. Protein sequence: CASSRPGTGGGEQYF.

The chain carries TRBV6-1 and TRBJ1-5; 7 positions match TRBD1. In germline, CDR1 is MNHNS, CDR2 SASEGT. The CDR3 runs to 15 residues. Trimming removed 7 bases from V and 0 bases from J; junction bases left unmatched: 6. The chain's CDR3 is CASIKGQTSNQPQHF. The CDR3 nucleotides are TGTGCCAGCATCAAGGGACAGACTAGCAATCAGCCCCAGCATTTT.

CDR3 protein: CASSLIGYGYTF. The CDR3 bases are TGTGCCAGCAGTTTGATCGGGTATGGCTACACCTTC. The chain carries TRBV28 and TRBJ1-2; D unresolved. The CDR3 runs 12 residues. CDR1 and CDR2 from the germline V gene are MDHEN and SYDVKM. Trimming left V 3 bases short and J 5 bases short, with 7 bases between.

This chain links TRBV5-1 with TRBJ1-1, with 9 bases aligning to TRBD1. The CDR3 consists of 15 residues. The germline V gene has CDR1 SGHRS and CDR2 YFSETQ. The J segment lost 4 bases and the V segment lost 4 bases, leaving 8 bases of the junction unmatched. CDR3 protein: CASSPLLTGGTEAFF. In DNA, the CDR3 is TGCGCCAGCAGCCCCCTTTTGACAGGGGGCACTGAAGCTTTCTTT.

This clone was observed a few times. The rearrangement joins TRBV19 to TRBJ2-1, with TRBD1 identical over 10 bases. J gave up 1 base and V 6 bases, and 12 bases lay outside the gene matches. Germline CDR1 is LNHDA and CDR2 is SQIVND (reference sequence). The CDR3 has 18 amino acids. CDR3 coding DNA: TGTGCCAGTAGGAAGAGCTACGGGACAGGGGAGTCCTACAATGAGCAGTTCTTC. This encodes CASRKSYGTGESYNEQFF.

The V call is TRBV5-4, the J call TRBJ1-2; 9 bases are a match to TRBD1. Germline V gives CDR1 SGHNT, CDR2 YYREEE (reference sequence). J lost 0 bases, V lost 3 bases, and 6 bases had no gene match. The CDR3 contains 16 residues. CDR3 coding DNA: TGTGCCAGCAGCTCCTTGGACAGGGGAGCTAACTATGGCTACACCTTC. Translated, it gives CASSSLDRGANYGYTF.

The chain has TRBV20-1 and TRBJ2-5, with 12 bases fitting TRBD2. Trimming cost V 3 bases and J 1 base; bases outside gene matches: 6. The germline V gene encodes CDR1 DFQATT and CDR2 SNEGSKA (reference sequence). This CDR3 comprises 16 residues. CDR3 DNA: TGCAGTGCTAGTGAACTAGCGGGAGGTCGCCAAGAGACCCAGTACTTC. It translates to CSASELAGGRQETQYF.

The chain uses TRBV3-1 (or the pseudogene TRBV3-2) and TRBJ1-3; weak D call: TRBD1 (6 bases). CDR3 length: 14 amino acids. V shed 1 base and J shed 6 bases, with 10 bases lying between them. CDR1 is LGHDT and CDR2 is YNNKEL in the germline V gene (reference sequence). CDR3 region: CASSQAGAQNTIYF. Here the CDR3 DNA reads TGTGCCAGCAGCCAAGCAGGGGCCCAAAACACCATATATTTT.

The rearrangement uses TRBV7-9 and TRBJ1-2; D is possibly TRBD1 (5 bases). V was clipped by 5 bases and J by 4 bases, with 17 bases between them. The CDR3 consists of 15 residues. Looked up from germline, CDR1 is SEHNR and CDR2 is FQNEAQ (reference sequence). The CDR3 loop reads CASSTDRPVGYGYTF. In DNA, the CDR3 is TGTGCCAGCAGCACTGACAGACCAGTCGGCTATGGCTACACCTTC.

The chain employs TRBV9 and TRBJ1-5, with 8 nucleotides matching TRBD1. V was clipped by 4 bases and J by 4 bases; unmatched bases: 4. Germline CDR1 and CDR2: SGDLS and YYNGEE. The CDR3 is 14 amino acids. CDR3 protein: CASSTGQGNQPQHF. The CDR3 nucleotides read TGTGCCAGCAGCACTGGACAGGGAAATCAGCCCCAGCATTTT.

This chain connects TRBV5-6 to TRBJ1-5, with 8 bases lining up with TRBD1. Germline V CDR1 and CDR2: SGHDT, YYEEEE. J was trimmed by 6 bases and V by 0 bases; bases with no gene match: 2. The CDR3 runs 14 residues. Here the CDR3 reads CASSLGQGIQPQHF. In nucleotides, the CDR3 is TGTGCCAGCAGCTTGGGACAGGGGATTCAGCCCCAGCATTTT.

The gene calls are TRBV5-1 and TRBJ2-5; TRBD2 agrees at 8 bases. Germline V CDR1 and CDR2: SGHRS, YFSETQ. The junction had 8 bases not matched to a gene; V was cut back by 8 bases and J by 5 bases. The CDR3 sequence is 13 residues long. The CDR3 nucleotides are TGCGCCAGTACAGCGGGGGCCCGGGAGACCCAGTACTTC. Amino acids: CASTAGARETQYF.

The rearrangement uses TRBV25-1 and TRBJ2-2, with TRBD2 as a possible D gene (6 bases). The CDR3 totals 15 residues. V lost 6 bases, J lost 0 bases, and 11 bases lay in between. In germline, CDR1 is MGHDK, CDR2 SYGVNS. The CDR3 region has the DNA TGTGCCAGCAGCGAGACTAGGGCGAACACCGGGGAGCTGTTTTTT. Residues: CASSETRANTGELFF.

This CDR3 is CASSKEAGPLGVGRPQHF. CDR3 in DNA: TGTGCCAGCAGCAAAGAGGCGGGGCCCTTGGGAGTTGGACGGCCCCAGCATTTT. The chain joins TRBV21-1 to TRBJ1-5. TRBV21-1 constitutes a pseudogene. The CDR3 covers 18 residues.

The chain is built from TRBV7-6 and TRBJ2-6; no firm D call. V gave up 5 bases and J gave up 2 bases, with 7 bases separating them. Germline CDR1 is SGHVS and CDR2 is FNYEAQ. CDR3 length equals 14 residues. CDR3 sequence: CASSPIAGANVLTF. CDR3 nucleotide sequence: TGTGCCAGCAGCCCTATTGCTGGGGCCAACGTCCTGACTTTC. Full variable domain (missing parts from reference TRBV7-6 and TRBJ2-6): GAGVSQSPRYKVTKRGQDVALRCDPISGHVSLYWYRQALGQGPEFLTYFNYEAQQDKSGLPNDRFSAERPEGSISTLTIQRTEQRDSAMYRCASSPIAGANVLTFGAGSRLTVL.

V gene TRBV27 combines with J gene TRBJ2-1, with TRBD2 identical over 13 bases. The CDR3 loop spans 16 amino acids. The V segment lost 3 bases and the J segment 9 bases; nucleotides outside the gene matches: 8. Germline V gene data show CDR1 as MNHEY and CDR2 as SMNVEV (reference sequence). CDR3 amino acids: CASSFRLAGGRGEQFF. The DNA of the CDR3 is TGTGCCAGCAGTTTCCGACTAGCGGGAGGAAGGGGTGAGCAGTTCTTC.

The chain couples TRBV28 to TRBJ1-2; 7 bases are shared with TRBD1. Germline V gene lookup returns CDR1 MDHEN and CDR2 SYDVKM. The CDR3 consists of 14 residues. V lost 7 bases, J lost 8 bases, and 13 bases stayed unmatched. The CDR3 is CASTLYRGSGGYTF. CDR3 DNA: TGTGCCAGCACCCTTTACAGGGGCTCCGGGGGCTACACCTTC.

This chain uses TRBV29-1 with TRBJ1-3; D unresolved. The CDR3 is 12 residues long. With 7 bases removed from V and 1 base from J, the gap between germline ends came to 8 bases. CDR1 and CDR2 (germline): SQVTM, ANQGSEA. CDR3 DNA: TGCAGCGGTAAACTTTCTGGAAACACCATATATTTT. Protein product: CSGKLSGNTIYF.

This clone was detected only once. The chain recombines TRBV2 with TRBJ2-7; possibly TRBD1 for D (6 bases). CDR3 size: 13 residues. The germline V gene encodes CDR1 SNHLY and CDR2 FYNNEI. V was shortened by 3 bases and J by 12 bases, with 18 bases between the two germline ends. This CDR3 reads CASSENLRGNRYF. CDR3 DNA: TGTGCCAGCAGTGAGAATCTGAGGGGGAATCGGTACTTC.

This chain uses TRBV24-1 with TRBJ2-1; TRBD1 matches at 7 bases. The V segment lost 3 bases and the J segment 0 bases; nucleotides outside the gene matches: 10. CDR1 and CDR2 from the germline V gene are KGHDR and SFDVKD. The CDR3 consists of 18 residues. DNA of the CDR3: TGTGCCACCAGTGATCCCGGCAGGGGGATTAGCTCCTACAATGAGCAGTTCTTC. Translating gives CATSDPGRGISSYNEQFF.

The chain links TRBV9 to TRBJ1-2; no reliable D call. Germline-derived CDR1 and CDR2 are SGDLS and YYNGEE. The CDR3 consists of 13 residues. Trimming took 0 bases from V and 6 from J, leaving 9 bases between them. CDR3 residues: CASSVGVQDGYTF. CDR3 in DNA: TGTGCCAGCAGCGTAGGAGTCCAGGATGGCTACACCTTC.

The V gene is TRBV11-2, the J gene TRBJ1-1, with 8 nucleotides matching TRBD1. J lost 6 bases, V lost 5 bases, and 11 bases had no gene match. There are 15 residues in the CDR3. The germline gives CDR1 SGHAT, CDR2 FQNNGV. The CDR3 sequence is CASSPLDRARAEAFF. DNA of the CDR3: TGTGCCAGCAGCCCCCTGGACAGGGCCCGGGCTGAAGCTTTCTTT. Based on the CDR3 plus reference TRBV11-2 and TRBJ1-1, the full variable domain is EAGVAQSPRYKIIEKRQSVAFWCNPISGHATLYWYQQILGQGPKLLIQFQNNGVVDDSQLPKDRFSAERLKGVDSTLKIQPAKLEDSAVYLCASSPLDRARAEAFFGQGTRLTVV.

J is TRBJ1-5 and V is TRBV28; D not resolved. This CDR3 is 14 amino acids long. Trimming pared 3 bases from V and 3 bases from J, leaving 9 bases between. The germline CDR1 and CDR2 sequences are MDHEN and SYDVKM. The CDR3 loop is CASSLAGINQPQHF. The DNA of the CDR3 is TGTGCCAGCAGTTTGGCCGGGATCAATCAGCCCCAGCATTTT.

The V and J genes are TRBV12-3 or TRBV12-4 and TRBJ1-1, with 9 bases fitting TRBD1. The CDR3 has 13 amino acids. J gave up 11 bases and V 8 bases, and 12 bases lay outside the gene matches. CDR3: CASWSNRGQGAFF. CDR3 sequence (DNA): TGTGCCAGCTGGTCCAACAGGGGGCAAGGGGCTTTCTTT.

This chain uses TRBV19 with TRBJ2-1; 13 bases agree with TRBD2. The germline gives CDR1 LNHDA, CDR2 SQIVND (reference sequence). This CDR3 has 18 amino acids. Losses at the gene ends were 3 bases for V and 0 bases for J; bases not matched to a gene: 5. The chain's CDR3 is CASSIGLAGAASYNEQFF. The DNA of the CDR3 is TGTGCCAGTAGTATTGGACTAGCGGGAGCCGCCTCCTACAATGAGCAGTTCTTC.

This chain links TRBV7-8 with TRBJ1-2, with 7 bases aligning to TRBD1. Germline assignment: CDR1 SGHVS and CDR2 FQNEAQ. CDR3 size: 14 residues. V was pared by 4 bases and J by 6 bases, with 8 bases of the junction left unmatched. CDR3 loop: CASSSRDSTNGYTF. CDR3 in DNA: TGTGCCAGCAGCTCCCGGGACAGTACAAATGGCTACACCTTC.

The chain recombines TRBV4-2 with TRBJ1-3, with D unclear. V lost 0 bases and J lost 0, with 9 bases in between. CDR3 size: 16 residues. In germline, CDR1 is LGHNA, CDR2 YNFKEQ. The DNA for the CDR3 is TGTGCCAGCAGCCAAGATCAGGTTACCTCTGGAAACACCATATATTTT. Amino acids: CASSQDQVTSGNTIYF.

V is TRBV5-1 and J is TRBJ2-1, with 8 bases matching TRBD2. CDR3 length: 15 amino acids. J lost 4 bases, V lost 0 bases, and 3 bases had no gene match. Germline values: CDR1 SGHRS, CDR2 YFSETQ. Here the CDR3 reads CASSLASGLYNEQFF. The CDR3 region has the DNA TGCGCCAGCAGCTTGGCTAGCGGGTTATACAATGAGCAGTTCTTC.

V usage is TRBV9 and J usage is TRBJ2-3; 9 bases agree with TRBD1. Unmatched junction bases numbered 8, after V lost 3 bases and J lost 3 bases. Germline loops: CDR1 SGDLS, CDR2 YYNGEE. This CDR3 has 16 residues. For the CDR3, the DNA is TGTGCCAGCAGCGCGGGACAGGGAATCAGGACAGATACGCAGTATTTT. It yields the protein CASSAGQGIRTDTQYF.

The V and J genes are TRBV19 and TRBJ1-5; TRBD1 aligns across 9 bases. The germline V gene has CDR1 LNHDA and CDR2 SQIVND (reference sequence). V lost 6 bases, J lost 4 bases, and 10 bases stayed unmatched. This CDR3 spans 16 amino acids. The CDR3 DNA sequence: TGTGCCAGTAGGTACTTGGACAGGGGTTCGAATCAGCCCCAGCATTTT. It is translated as CASRYLDRGSNQPQHF.